This passage covers 25 T cell receptor beta chains from one sample sequenced in a study of blood T cells in healthy people across ages. A second PCR of about 7 to 12 cycles used a sample-barcoded 5' primer and a J-beta primer mix. TCRdb re-analysed the 5' RACE reads in MiXCR, keeping a single row per CDR3 protein. The profile shows around 1,900,000 distinct CDR3 sequences, about 39% of them singletons. Sequencing used blood. All receptors derive from a human donor in good health.

Comments on this clonotype: An end of the junction does not agree with germline; a read error may underlie this. The V and J genes are TRBV6-6 and TRBJ2-1, with 8 bases lining up with TRBD1. Germline V CDR1 and CDR2: MNHNY, SVGAGI (reference sequence). This CDR3 has 15 amino acids. The DNA for the CDR3 is TGTGCCAGCAGTACTTACCGGGACAGGTTCGATGAGCGGTTCTTC. Its translation is CASSTYRDRFDERFF.

This clonotype was recorded many times. The CDR3 DNA reads as TGTGCCATCAAGGGACAGGGGTATGAGCAGTTCTTC. Protein: CAIKGQGYEQFF. The V call is TRBV10-3, the J call TRBJ2-1, with 10 nucleotides matching TRBD1. Germline trimming cut 7 bases from V and 8 bases from J; bases unmatched to any gene: 2. CDR1 is ENHRY, CDR2 SYGVKD, per germline. The CDR3 consists of 12 residues.

The sample holds a few counts of this clonotype. CDR3 nucleotides: TGTGCCAGCAGCGTAGGTCAGGGAGGCTATGGCTACACCTTC. This encodes CASSVGQGGYGYTF. This chain joins TRBV9 and TRBJ1-2, with D tentatively TRBD1 (5 bases). Trimming left V 0 bases short and J 4 bases short, with 10 bases between. CDR3 length equals 14 residues. The V gene's germline CDR1 is SGDLS and CDR2 YYNGEE.

V usage is TRBV15 and J usage is TRBJ2-3; D tentatively fits TRBD1 or TRBD2 (6 bases each). CDR1 LNHNV and CDR2 YYDKDF come from the germline V gene (reference sequence). V lost 1 base and J lost 3, with 14 bases in between. This CDR3 comprises 16 residues. CDR3 DNA: TGTGCCACCAGCAGAGGTTGGGGGGCCCGGACAGATACGCAGTATTTT. Translated: CATSRGWGARTDTQYF.

The chain couples TRBV7-9 to TRBJ2-1; D gene ambiguous. The CDR3 loop spans 12 amino acids. With 1 base removed from V and 11 bases from J, the gap between germline ends came to 9 bases. CDR1 and CDR2 from the germline V gene are SEHNR and FQNEAQ (reference sequence). DNA of the CDR3: TGTGCCAGCAGCTTAGAAGGGCCTCAGCAGTTCTTC. Translation gives CASSLEGPQQFF.

V gene TRBV27 combines with J gene TRBJ1-5; D is undetermined. V lost 5 bases and J lost 2, with 28 bases in between. Germline values: CDR1 MNHEY, CDR2 SMNVEV (reference sequence). This CDR3 comprises 20 residues. As DNA, the CDR3 is TGTGCCAGCAGTCCAACCTTCTTACCGGGGAACTCCTGGGGCAATCAGCCCCAGCATTTT. Its protein product is CASSPTFLPGNSWGNQPQHF.

V usage is TRBV2 and J usage is TRBJ2-1, with TRBD2 identical over 12 bases. The CDR3 covers 17 residues. CDR1 and CDR2 (germline): SNHLY, FYNNEI. V lost 10 bases and J lost 7; bases outside the gene matches: 17. The CDR3 sequence is CAILTGTSGQKRNEQFF. Written as DNA, the CDR3 is TGTGCCATTCTTACCGGGACTAGCGGGCAAAAAAGGAATGAGCAGTTCTTC.

This chain joins TRBV7-8 and TRBJ1-6; 7 bases line up with TRBD1. The germline gives CDR1 SGHVS, CDR2 FQNEAQ. V was pared by 4 bases and J by 7 bases, with 4 bases of the junction left unmatched. The CDR3 has 14 amino acids. CDR3 in amino acids: CASSSRDSNSPLHF. DNA for the CDR3: TGTGCCAGCAGCTCCCGGGACAGCAATTCACCCCTCCACTTT.

This clonotype has just one count. CDR3 bases: TGTGCCATCAGGGAACAGGGGTCCTATGGCTACACCTTC. Amino acids: CAIREQGSYGYTF. This chain joins TRBV10-3 and TRBJ1-2, with TRBD1 matching over 7 bases. CDR3 size: 13 residues. Trimming removed 6 bases from V and 4 bases from J; junction bases left unmatched: 5. Germline CDR1 and CDR2: ENHRY and SYGVKD.

This clonotype showed up just a few times. This chain links TRBV20-1 with TRBJ1-5; D is ambiguous. The length of the CDR3 is 15 residues. V was clipped by 0 bases and J by 6 bases, with 15 bases between them. CDR1 is DFQATT and CDR2 is SNEGSKA in the germline V gene (reference sequence). The CDR3: CSARDRARAAQPQHF. CDR3 DNA: TGCAGTGCTAGAGATCGGGCCCGGGCGGCTCAGCCCCAGCATTTT.

J is TRBJ1-6 and V is TRBV25-1, with 7 bases aligning to TRBD1. Germline CDR1 MGHDK, CDR2 SYGVNS. This CDR3 contains 19 residues. V dropped 4 bases and J dropped 2; count of bases not matched to a gene: 14. The CDR3 nucleotides are TGTGCCAGCAGTGGGACGCGGACAGGATCGTGGACCTATAATTCACCCCTCCACTTT. Encoded protein: CASSGTRTGSWTYNSPLHF.

The table lists this clonotype with a few counts. J is TRBJ2-7 and V is TRBV20-1; 8 bases fit TRBD1. Germline loops: CDR1 DFQATT, CDR2 SNEGSKA (reference sequence). The CDR3 loop spans 15 amino acids. Trimming at V came to 2 bases and at J to 5 bases, leaving 11 bases not matched to a gene. DNA for the CDR3: TGCAGTGCTAGAAACTACAGAACAGGGGGTGACGAGCAGTACTTC. Amino acids: CSARNYRTGGDEQYF.

This clonotype was counted between two and nine times. V usage is TRBV6-5 and J usage is TRBJ1-2; D is unresolved. V dropped 6 bases and J dropped 8 bases, with 22 bases sitting between them. The germline gives CDR1 MNHEY, CDR2 SVGAGI. The CDR3 loop spans 15 amino acids. This CDR3 is CASSDTLAKPWGYTF. CDR3 coding DNA: TGTGCCAGCAGCGACACATTGGCTAAACCTTGGGGCTACACCTTC.

The CDR3 DNA reads as TGTGCCAGCAGTTACTCGGACGGATCCTACTCCTACAATGAGCAGTTCTTC. Residues: CASSYSDGSYSYNEQFF. V and J are TRBV6-5 and TRBJ2-1; no clear D gene. This CDR3 has 17 amino acids. The V and J ends lost 0 bases and 0 bases respectively, with 12 bases between them. CDR1 MNHEY and CDR2 SVGAGI come from the germline V gene.

The gene calls are TRBV20-1 and TRBJ2-1; D is perhaps TRBD2 (7 bases). CDR3 size: 15 residues. The germline V and J ends were trimmed by 5 bases and 5 bases, with 19 bases remaining between them. Germline CDR1 reads DFQATT; CDR2 reads SNEGSKA (reference sequence). The chain's CDR3 is CSARLPRGGNNEQFF. CDR3 nucleotide sequence: TGCAGTGCTCGCCTACCCCGCGGGGGCAACAATGAGCAGTTCTTC.

V gene TRBV12-3 or TRBV12-4 combines with J gene TRBJ1-2; perhaps TRBD1 as D (5 bases). This CDR3 has 14 residues. The ends were cut back, 5 bases at V and 7 bases at J, with 17 bases in the middle. CDR3 region: CASSIREPHVGYTF. The CDR3 bases are TGTGCCAGCAGTATCAGGGAGCCCCATGTTGGCTACACCTTC.

V gene TRBV7-2 combines with J gene TRBJ1-1; TRBD1 might be the D (5 bases). The V and J ends lost 3 bases and 8 bases respectively, with 10 bases between them. The V gene's germline CDR1 is SGHTA and CDR2 FQGNSA. The CDR3 loop spans 12 amino acids. CDR3 protein: CASSFMGVEAFF. DNA of the CDR3: TGTGCCAGCAGCTTCATGGGGGTGGAAGCTTTCTTT.

This chain connects TRBV7-2 to TRBJ2-7, with TRBD1 matching 7 bases. The CDR3 sequence is 14 residues long. V was pared by 6 bases and J by 3 bases, with 8 bases of the junction left unmatched. Germline lookup yields CDR1 SGHTA and CDR2 FQGNSA. CDR3 DNA: TGTGCCAGCAGTAATAGACAGGGACGCTACGAGCAGTACTTC. Its translation is CASSNRQGRYEQYF.

The chain carries TRBV29-1 and TRBJ1-2; D is uncertain. V was shortened by 4 bases and J by 1 base, with 13 bases between the two germline ends. The germline V gene has CDR1 SQVTM and CDR2 ANQGSEA. The CDR3 has 14 residues. The CDR3 is CSVGGTDFNYGYTF. The CDR3 DNA reads TGCAGCGTTGGAGGCACAGACTTTAACTATGGCTACACCTTC.

The chain has TRBV20-1 and TRBJ2-3; a possible D gene is TRBD2 (6 bases). Germline V gene data show CDR1 as DFQATT and CDR2 as SNEGSKA (reference sequence). Trimming shortened V by 6 bases and J by 1 base, and 14 bases separated the two germline ends. The CDR3 consists of 14 residues. The DNA of the CDR3 is TGCAGTGCGCCCCGGGGCGGGGGCACAGATACGCAGTATTTT. Protein sequence: CSAPRGGGTDTQYF.

This clonotype has only one observation. This chain uses TRBV20-1 with TRBJ1-2; the D gene is possibly TRBD1 (6 bases). The CDR3 runs to 17 residues. Trimming cost V 0 bases and J 4 bases, with 21 bases left between them. From germline, CDR1 is DFQATT and CDR2 SNEGSKA (reference sequence). The DNA of the CDR3 is TGCAGTGCTAGAGAGTGGGGGCCGACGGGGGGAGCCTATGGCTACACCTTC. It is translated as CSAREWGPTGGAYGYTF.

The sample holds a few counts of this clonotype. V gene TRBV11-2 combines with J gene TRBJ2-4, with TRBD2 matching 7 bases. Germline-derived CDR1 and CDR2 are SGHAT and FQNNGV. After removal of 4 bases from V and 10 bases from J, the junction contained 1 base not matched to a gene. The CDR3 extends over 11 amino acids. CDR3 amino acids: CASSWEGIQYF. The DNA of the CDR3 is TGTGCCAGCAGCTGGGAGGGGATTCAGTACTTC.

This clonotype was counted a few times. The V and J genes are TRBV7-6 and TRBJ2-3; D is ambiguous. CDR3 size: 14 residues. Deletions cut 2 bases from V and 5 bases from J, with 11 bases between. Per germline, CDR1 SGHVS and CDR2 FNYEAQ. Here the CDR3 DNA reads TGTGCCAGCAGCTTATCCCCACTGGTAGATACGCAGTATTTT. Protein: CASSLSPLVDTQYF.

The chain has TRBV24-1 and TRBJ2-3; a possible D gene is TRBD2 (7 bases). This CDR3 has 16 residues. CDR1 and CDR2 (germline): KGHDR, SFDVKD. V was pared by 4 bases and J by 3 bases, with 16 bases between. This CDR3 is CATSDQGGVNTDTQYF. CDR3 nucleotide sequence: TGTGCCACCAGTGACCAAGGGGGGGTAAATACAGATACGCAGTATTTT.

The sample holds a few counts of this clonotype. The V call is TRBV11-1, the J call TRBJ2-7; TRBD1 agrees at 7 bases. V was clipped by 4 bases and J by 5 bases; unmatched bases: 8. The length of the CDR3 is 14 residues. Germline V gives CDR1 SGHAT, CDR2 FQDESV (reference sequence). CDR3 loop: CASSSGTEVHEQYF. In nucleotides, the CDR3 is TGTGCCAGCAGCTCCGGGACAGAGGTCCACGAGCAGTACTTC. The full variable domain, completed using reference TRBV11-1 and TRBJ2-7, is EAEVAQSPRYKITEKSQAVAFWCDPISGHATLYWYRQILGQGPELLVQFQDESVVDDSQLPKDRFSAERLKGVDSTLKIQPAELGDSAMYLCASSSGTEVHEQYFGPGTRLTVT.